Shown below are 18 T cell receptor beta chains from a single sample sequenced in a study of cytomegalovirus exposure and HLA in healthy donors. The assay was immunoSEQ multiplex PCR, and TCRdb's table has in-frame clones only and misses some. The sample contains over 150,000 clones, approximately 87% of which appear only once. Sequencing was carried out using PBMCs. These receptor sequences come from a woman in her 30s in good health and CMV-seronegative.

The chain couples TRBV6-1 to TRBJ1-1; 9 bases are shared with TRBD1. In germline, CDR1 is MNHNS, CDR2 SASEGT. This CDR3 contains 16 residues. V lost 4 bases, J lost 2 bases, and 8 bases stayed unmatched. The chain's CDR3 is CASSGRTGQGNTEAFF. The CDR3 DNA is TGTGCCAGCAGTGGGAGGACGGGACAGGGAAACACTGAAGCTTTCTTT.

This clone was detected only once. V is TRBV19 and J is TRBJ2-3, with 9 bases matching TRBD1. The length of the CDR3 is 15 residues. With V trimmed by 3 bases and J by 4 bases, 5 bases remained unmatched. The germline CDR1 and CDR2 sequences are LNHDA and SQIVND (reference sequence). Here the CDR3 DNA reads TGTGCCAGTAGTATTGGGACAGGGCGAGCAGATACGCAGTATTTT. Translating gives CASSIGTGRADTQYF.

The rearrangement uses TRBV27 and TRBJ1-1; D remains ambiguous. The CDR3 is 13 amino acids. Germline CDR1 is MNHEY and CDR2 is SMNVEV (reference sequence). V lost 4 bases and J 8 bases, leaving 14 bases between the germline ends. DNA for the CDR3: TGTGCCAGCAGTTATAACCGATGGAGCGAAGCTTTCTTT. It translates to CASSYNRWSEAFF.

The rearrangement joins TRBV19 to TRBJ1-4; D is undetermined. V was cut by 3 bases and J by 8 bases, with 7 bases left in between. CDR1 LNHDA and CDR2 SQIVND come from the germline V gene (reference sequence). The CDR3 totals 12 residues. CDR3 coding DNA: TGTGCCAGTAGTATGCCTGGGGAAAAACTGTTTTTT. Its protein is CASSMPGEKLFF.

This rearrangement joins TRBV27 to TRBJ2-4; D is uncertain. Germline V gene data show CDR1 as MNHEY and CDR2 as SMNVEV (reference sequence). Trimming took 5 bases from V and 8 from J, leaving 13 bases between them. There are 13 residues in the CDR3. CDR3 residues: CASSARTSYIQYF. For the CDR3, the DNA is TGTGCCAGCAGTGCACGGACCAGTTACATTCAGTACTTC.

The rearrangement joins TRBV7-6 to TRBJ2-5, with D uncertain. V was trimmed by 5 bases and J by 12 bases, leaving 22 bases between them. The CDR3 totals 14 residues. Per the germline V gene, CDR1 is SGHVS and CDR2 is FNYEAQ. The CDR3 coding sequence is TGTGCCAGCAGCCCTCCCCCTAGTCCACAACCGGAGTACTTC. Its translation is CASSPPPSPQPEYF.

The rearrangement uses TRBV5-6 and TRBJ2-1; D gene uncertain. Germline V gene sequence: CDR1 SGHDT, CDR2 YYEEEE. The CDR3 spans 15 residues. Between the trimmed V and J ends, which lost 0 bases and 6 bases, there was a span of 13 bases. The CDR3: CASSLVSNRGNEQFF. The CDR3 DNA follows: TGTGCCAGCAGCTTGGTGTCCAATCGCGGCAATGAGCAGTTCTTC.

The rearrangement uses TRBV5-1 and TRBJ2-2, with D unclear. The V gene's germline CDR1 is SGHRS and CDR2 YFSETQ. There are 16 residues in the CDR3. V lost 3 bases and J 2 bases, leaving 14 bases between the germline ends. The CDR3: CASSSSRQTNTGELFF. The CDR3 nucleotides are TGCGCCAGCAGCTCGAGCCGGCAGACAAACACCGGGGAGCTGTTTTTT. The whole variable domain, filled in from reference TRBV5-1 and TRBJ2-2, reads KAGVTQTPRYLIKTRGQQVTLSCSPISGHRSVSWYQQTPGQGLQFLFEYFSETQRNKGNFPGRFSGRQFSNSRSEMNVSTLELGDSALYLCASSSSRQTNTGELFFGEGSRLTVL.

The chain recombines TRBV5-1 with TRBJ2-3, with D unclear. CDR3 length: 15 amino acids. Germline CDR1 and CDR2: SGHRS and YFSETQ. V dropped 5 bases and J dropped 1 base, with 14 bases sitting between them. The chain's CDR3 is CASSSGQTGTDTQYF. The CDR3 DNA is TGCGCCAGCAGTTCTGGGCAGACCGGCACAGATACGCAGTATTTT.

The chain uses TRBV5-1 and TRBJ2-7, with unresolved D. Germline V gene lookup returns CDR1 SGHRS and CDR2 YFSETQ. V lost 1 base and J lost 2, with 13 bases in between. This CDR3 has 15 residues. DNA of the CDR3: TGCGCCAGCAGCTTGCAAGGCGACACGGCCTACGAGCAGTACTTC. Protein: CASSLQGDTAYEQYF. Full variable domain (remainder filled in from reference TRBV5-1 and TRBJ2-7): KAGVTQTPRYLIKTRGQQVTLSCSPISGHRSVSWYQQTPGQGLQFLFEYFSETQRNKGNFPGRFSGRQFSNSRSEMNVSTLELGDSALYLCASSLQGDTAYEQYFGPGTRLTVT.

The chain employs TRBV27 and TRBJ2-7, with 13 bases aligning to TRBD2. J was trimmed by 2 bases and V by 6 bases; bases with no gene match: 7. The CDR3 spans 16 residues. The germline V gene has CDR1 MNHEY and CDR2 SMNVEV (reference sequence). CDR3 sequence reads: CASRTGGTSGTYEQYF. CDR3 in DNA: TGTGCCAGCAGAACGGGTGGGACTAGCGGGACCTACGAGCAGTACTTC.

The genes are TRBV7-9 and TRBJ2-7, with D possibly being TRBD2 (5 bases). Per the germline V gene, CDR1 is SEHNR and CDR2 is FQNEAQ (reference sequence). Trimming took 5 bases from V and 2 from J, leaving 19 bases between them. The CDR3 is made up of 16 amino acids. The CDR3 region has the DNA TGTGCCAGCAGCCCAGAGGGAGTGGGCAGAACCTACGAGCAGTACTTC. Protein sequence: CASSPEGVGRTYEQYF.

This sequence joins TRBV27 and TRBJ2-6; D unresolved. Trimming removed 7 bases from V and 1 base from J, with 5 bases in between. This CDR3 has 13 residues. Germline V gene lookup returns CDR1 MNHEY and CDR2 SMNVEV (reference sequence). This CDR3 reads CASKTSGANVLTF. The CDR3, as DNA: TGTGCCAGCAAAACATCTGGGGCCAACGTCCTGACTTTC.

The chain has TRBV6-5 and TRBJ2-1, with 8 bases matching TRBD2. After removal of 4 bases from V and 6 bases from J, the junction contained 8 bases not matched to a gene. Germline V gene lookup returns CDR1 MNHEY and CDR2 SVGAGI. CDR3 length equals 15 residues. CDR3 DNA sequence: TGTGCCAGCAGTTCCTCGGACGGGGGGGGCAATGAGCAGTTCTTC. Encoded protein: CASSSSDGGGNEQFF.

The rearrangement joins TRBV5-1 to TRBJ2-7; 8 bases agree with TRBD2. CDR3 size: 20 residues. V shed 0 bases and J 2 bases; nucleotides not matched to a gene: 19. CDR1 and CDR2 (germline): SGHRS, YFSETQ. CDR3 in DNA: TGCGCCAGCAGCTTGGGCTGGGCCCGGAGGACGGGAGGGAGAACCTACGAGCAGTACTTC. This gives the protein CASSLGWARRTGGRTYEQYF.

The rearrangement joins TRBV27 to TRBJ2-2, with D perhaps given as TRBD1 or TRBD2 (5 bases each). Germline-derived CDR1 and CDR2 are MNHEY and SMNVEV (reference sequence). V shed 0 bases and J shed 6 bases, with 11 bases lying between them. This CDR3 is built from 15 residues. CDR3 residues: CASSLSVLGAGELFF. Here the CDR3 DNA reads TGTGCCAGCAGTTTATCGGTCCTGGGGGCCGGGGAGCTGTTTTTT.

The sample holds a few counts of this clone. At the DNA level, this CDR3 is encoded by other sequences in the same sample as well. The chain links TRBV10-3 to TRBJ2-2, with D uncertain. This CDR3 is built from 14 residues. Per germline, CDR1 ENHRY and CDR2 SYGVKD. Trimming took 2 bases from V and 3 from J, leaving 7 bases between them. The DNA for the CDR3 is TGTGCCATCAGTGAGGGGCGCGACACCGGGGAGCTGTTTTTT. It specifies CAISEGRDTGELFF.

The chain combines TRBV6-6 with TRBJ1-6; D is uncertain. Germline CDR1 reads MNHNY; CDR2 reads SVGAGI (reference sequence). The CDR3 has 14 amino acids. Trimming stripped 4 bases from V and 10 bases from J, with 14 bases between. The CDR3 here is CASSFEEGVSPLHF. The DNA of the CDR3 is TGTGCCAGCAGTTTCGAGGAGGGAGTATCACCCCTCCACTTT.